A single sample gave rise to the 7 T cell receptor beta chains below, sequenced in a study of T cell responses to AZD1222 COVID-19 vaccine. Sequenced by immunoSEQ multiplex PCR; TCRdb stores in-frame clones only, minus some. The sample holds around 70,000 clones, about 88% seen once. Sequenced material: peripheral blood, taken 28 days after the second dose of the MenACWY control vaccine. The receptors derive from an adult who received the MenACWY meningococcal vaccine as a control.

This clone was seen a handful of times. The chain combines TRBV3-1 (or the pseudogene TRBV3-2) with TRBJ1-1, with D possibly being TRBD1 (5 bases). This CDR3 is built from 12 residues. The ends were cut back, 9 bases at V and 4 bases at J, with 12 bases in the middle. Germline values: CDR1 LGHDT, CDR2 YNNKEL (reference sequence). The CDR3 region has the DNA TGTGCCAGTGGAAGGGGTGGCACTGAAGCTTTCTTT. Amino acid sequence: CASGRGGTEAFF.

The rearrangement links TRBV19 to TRBJ2-7, with TRBD1 matching 9 bases. In germline, CDR1 is LNHDA, CDR2 SQIVND (reference sequence). The CDR3 loop spans 15 amino acids. Germline trimming cut 8 bases from V and 3 bases from J; bases unmatched to any gene: 11. CDR3 amino acids: CASAGRGQGNYEQYF. The DNA for the CDR3 is TGTGCCAGTGCTGGGAGGGGACAGGGTAACTACGAGCAGTACTTC.

This chain connects TRBV19 to TRBJ2-2; possibly TRBD1 for D (5 bases). The ends were cut back, 3 bases at V and 4 bases at J, with 12 bases in the middle. CDR3 length equals 15 residues. Germline values: CDR1 LNHDA, CDR2 SQIVND (reference sequence). The CDR3 DNA reads as TGTGCCAGTAGTATTGATCCCACAGGCACCGGGGAGCTGTTTTTT. It translates to CASSIDPTGTGELFF.

The rearrangement links TRBV7-2 to TRBJ1-1, with 8 bases fitting TRBD1. CDR3 size: 13 residues. The V gene's germline CDR1 is SGHTA and CDR2 FQGNSA. Trimming removed 4 bases from V and 4 bases from J; junction bases left unmatched: 2. CDR3 DNA: TGTGCCAGCAGCTCCGACAGGGGCACTGAAGCTTTCTTT. Residues: CASSSDRGTEAFF. The full variable domain, completed using reference TRBV7-2 and TRBJ1-1, is GAGVSQSPSNKVTEKGKDVELRCDPISGHTALYWYRQSLGQGLEFLIYFQGNSAPDKSGLPSDRFSAERTGGSVSTLTIQRTQQEDSAVYLCASSSDRGTEAFFGQGTRLTVV.

This clone turned up a few times. The chain couples TRBV18 to TRBJ1-6; no definite D call. Germline V gene data show CDR1 as KGHSH and CDR2 as LQKENI. There are 13 residues in the CDR3. Trimming cost V 5 bases and J 7 bases, with 9 bases left between them. The CDR3 DNA follows: TGTGCCAGCTCAGCGGACGGGAATTCACCCCTCCACTTT. It translates to CASSADGNSPLHF.

The chain is built from TRBV6-5 and TRBJ1-2; tentative D call: TRBD1 (5 bases). In germline, CDR1 is MNHEY, CDR2 SVGAGI. The V end was cut by 0 bases, the J end by 0 bases, with 8 bases between. This CDR3 region has 15 residues. The CDR3 DNA reads as TGTGCCAGCAGTTACTCGGGGGTTGCTAACTATGGCTACACCTTC. Its translation is CASSYSGVANYGYTF.

Comments on this clone: Other DNA sequences in the sample encode the same CDR3. This rearrangement joins TRBV5-1 to TRBJ2-7; D possibly uses TRBD1 or TRBD2 (5 bases each). Germline CDR1 is SGHRS and CDR2 is YFSETQ. There are 14 residues in the CDR3. With 4 bases removed from V and 0 bases from J, the gap between germline ends came to 11 bases. CDR3 sequence (DNA): TGCGCCAGCAGCGTTGGGACGGTCTCCTACGAGCAGTACTTC. As protein: CASSVGTVSYEQYF.